The rows below give T cell receptor beta chains drawn from one sample of a study of Tregs in tolerant kidney transplant recipients. Clones were read by immunoSEQ multiplex PCR, and TCRdb kept only the in-frame ones, dropping some. This sample carries approximately 82,000 clones, 90% to 95% of them seen once, and the ten largest clones take around 1.6%. Sample: CD4+ T cells from blood (PBMCs), taken 12 months after the transplant. Source of these receptors: a human patient who received a combined kidney and bone marrow transplant. Some T cells may possibly be graft donor cells. Both conserved end residues are part of each CDR3. A D gene is named only where the DNA matches it firmly. A row's size may be missing; if present it is once, few, many or a size class.

abundance: NA
j_gene: TRBJ1-3
d_gene: NA
v_gene: TRBV11-2
CDR3nt: TGTGCCGGGGGGGGCTCTGGAAACACCATATATTTT
CDR3aa: CAGGGSGNTIYF

abundance: NA
j_gene: TRBJ1-5
d_gene: TRBD1
v_gene: TRBV19
CDR3nt: TGTGCCAGTAGTATACCGGGACAGGGCAATCAGCCCCAGCATTTT
CDR3aa: CASSIPGQGNQPQHF

abundance: NA
j_gene: TRBJ2-7
d_gene: TRBD1
v_gene: TRBV7-9
CDR3nt: TGTGCCAGCAGCTTCGAGGGACAGGGTTTCACCTACGAGCAGTACTTC
CDR3aa: CASSFEGQGFTYEQYF

abundance: NA
j_gene: TRBJ2-7
d_gene: TRBD1
v_gene: TRBV25-1
CDR3nt: TGTGCCAGCAGTAAAACATCCGGGACAGGGATCTACGAGCAGTACTTC
CDR3aa: CASSKTSGTGIYEQYF

abundance: NA
j_gene: TRBJ2-7
d_gene: TRBD2
v_gene: TRBV5-6
CDR3nt: TGTGCCAGCAGCGGACTAGCGGGGAACTACGAGCAGTACTTC
CDR3aa: CASSGLAGNYEQYF

abundance: NA
j_gene: TRBJ2-2
d_gene: NA
v_gene: TRBV5-1
CDR3nt: TGCGCCAGCAGCTTGGACCCGGTCGGGTCCACCGGGGAGCTGTTTTTT
CDR3aa: CASSLDPVGSTGELFF

abundance: NA
j_gene: TRBJ1-5
d_gene: NA
v_gene: TRBV29-1
CDR3nt: TGCAGCGTCCTCGGACAGACCAATCAGCCCCAGCATTTT
CDR3aa: CSVLGQTNQPQHF

abundance: NA
j_gene: TRBJ2-2
d_gene: NA
v_gene: TRBV19
CDR3nt: TGTGCCAGTAGGTCGCCGGCCACTATCAACACCGGGGAGCTGTTTTTT
CDR3aa: CASRSPATINTGELFF

abundance: NA
j_gene: TRBJ2-7
d_gene: TRBD2
v_gene: TRBV14
CDR3nt: TGTGCCAGCAGCCGAGGGACTAGCTACGAAGCTTTATTGGAGCAGTACTTC
CDR3aa: CASSRGTSYEALLEQYF

abundance: few
j_gene: TRBJ1-1
d_gene: NA
v_gene: TRBV6-6
CDR3nt: TGTGCCAGCAGTTACTCTCAGAACACTGAAGCTTTCTTT
CDR3aa: CASSYSQNTEAFF

abundance: once
j_gene: TRBJ1-5
d_gene: NA
v_gene: TRBV12-5
CDR3nt: TGTGCTAGTGCCCACGGGTTGGCAGCGCCCCAGCATTTT
CDR3aa: CASAHGLAAPQHF

abundance: NA
j_gene: TRBJ2-7
d_gene: TRBD2
v_gene: TRBV29-1
CDR3nt: TGCAGCGTTGAGACGGGCCTAGCGGGAGCAAAGCAGTACTTC
CDR3aa: CSVETGLAGAKQYF

abundance: NA
j_gene: TRBJ2-6
d_gene: NA
v_gene: TRBV7-9
CDR3nt: TGTGCCAGCAGCTCCCGGCTAGTCGGGGCTGGGGCCAACGTCCTGACTTTC
CDR3aa: CASSSRLVGAGANVLTF

abundance: NA
j_gene: TRBJ2-2
d_gene: NA
v_gene: TRBV6-4
CDR3nt: TGTGCCAGCAGTGAAAGCCCTGTCACCGGGGAGCTGTTTTTT
CDR3aa: CASSESPVTGELFF

abundance: NA
j_gene: TRBJ2-1
d_gene: TRBD2
v_gene: TRBV9
CDR3nt: TGTGCCAGCAGCGTAGCTGGGGTGGCTAGCGGGAGGATGAAGCAGTTCTTC
CDR3aa: CASSVAGVASGRMKQFF

abundance: NA
j_gene: TRBJ2-5
d_gene: NA
v_gene: TRBV7-2
CDR3nt: TGTGCCAGCAGCTTAAGGTGGTCTCCCGAGGCGGAGACCCAGTACTTC
CDR3aa: CASSLRWSPEAETQYF

abundance: few
j_gene: TRBJ1-4
d_gene: TRBD1
v_gene: TRBV10-1
CDR3nt: TGCGCCAGAGAGGGGGCTTTAGCAACTAATGAAAAACTGTTTTTT
CDR3aa: CAREGALATNEKLFF

abundance: once
j_gene: TRBJ1-3
d_gene: NA
v_gene: TRBV28
CDR3nt: TGTGCCAGCAGTTTAAAAGCGCCATCCACCATATATTTT
CDR3aa: CASSLKAPSTIYF

abundance: NA
j_gene: TRBJ2-7
d_gene: NA
v_gene: TRBV27
CDR3nt: TGTGCCAGCAGTTCAAAGCCCTCGTGGGAGCAGTACTTC
CDR3aa: CASSSKPSWEQYF

abundance: once
j_gene: TRBJ1-1
d_gene: TRBD1
v_gene: TRBV5-1
CDR3nt: TGCGCCAGCAGCGGGACAGGGGGTTTGAACACTGAAGCTTTCTTT
CDR3aa: CASSGTGGLNTEAFF

abundance: NA
j_gene: TRBJ1-2
d_gene: NA
v_gene: TRBV19
CDR3nt: TGTGCCAGTAGTCGGGGTGGCTATGGCTACACCTTC
CDR3aa: CASSRGGYGYTF

abundance: NA
j_gene: TRBJ2-2
d_gene: TRBD1
v_gene: TRBV6-6
CDR3nt: TGTGCCAGCAGAGGACAGGGGGCGCCCGGGGAGCTGTTTTTT
CDR3aa: CASRGQGAPGELFF

abundance: NA
j_gene: TRBJ2-7
d_gene: NA
v_gene: TRBV10-3
CDR3nt: TGTGCCATCAGCAAGGGAGAGTCCTACGAGCAGTACTTC
CDR3aa: CAISKGESYEQYF

abundance: NA
j_gene: TRBJ2-1
d_gene: NA
v_gene: TRBV25-1
CDR3nt: TGTGCCAGCAGTGAACAGGGGCGAAATGAGCAGTTCTTC
CDR3aa: CASSEQGRNEQFF

abundance: NA
j_gene: TRBJ2-7
d_gene: TRBD2
v_gene: TRBV4-2
CDR3nt: TGTGCCAGCAGCCAAGCGGGGGGAGCTGCAAACTGGTACGAGCAGTACTTC
CDR3aa: CASSQAGGAANWYEQYF

abundance: NA
j_gene: TRBJ2-6
d_gene: TRBD1
v_gene: TRBV11-2
CDR3nt: TGTGCCAGCAGCTCTATATCCGGGACAGGTAGCTCTGGGGCCAACGTCCTGACTTTC
CDR3aa: CASSSISGTGSSGANVLTF

abundance: NA
j_gene: TRBJ2-1
d_gene: NA
v_gene: TRBV20-1
CDR3nt: TGCAGTGCTATCCCCAGTCTTGAGCAGTTCTTC
CDR3aa: CSAIPSLEQFF

abundance: NA
j_gene: TRBJ2-3
d_gene: TRBD2
v_gene: TRBV6-5
CDR3nt: TGTGCCAGCAGGCGACCCGGGACTAGTTCTGATACGCAGTATTTT
CDR3aa: CASRRPGTSSDTQYF

abundance: NA
j_gene: TRBJ1-3
d_gene: TRBD1
v_gene: TRBV7-9
CDR3nt: TGTGCCAGCAGCCAGGGACAGCTCTCTGGAAACACCATATATTTT
CDR3aa: CASSQGQLSGNTIYF

abundance: once
j_gene: TRBJ2-2
d_gene: TRBD1
v_gene: TRBV5-4
CDR3nt: TGTGCCAGCAGCCCGGACAGGGCGAACACCGGGGAGCTGTTTTTT
CDR3aa: CASSPDRANTGELFF

abundance: NA
j_gene: TRBJ2-7
d_gene: TRBD1
v_gene: TRBV5-5
CDR3nt: TGTGCCAGCAGCAGACCGGGACAGTCTGACGAGCAGTACTTC
CDR3aa: CASSRPGQSDEQYF

abundance: NA
j_gene: TRBJ1-2
d_gene: NA
v_gene: TRBV18
CDR3nt: TGTGCCAGCTCACCATGGGGAACAGGGTATGGCTACACCTTC
CDR3aa: CASSPWGTGYGYTF

abundance: NA
j_gene: TRBJ2-5
d_gene: TRBD2
v_gene: TRBV4-2
CDR3nt: TGTGCCAGCAGCCAGGCCATACGGGGACTAGCGGGGGGAGAGACCCAGTACTTC
CDR3aa: CASSQAIRGLAGGETQYF

abundance: NA
j_gene: TRBJ1-5
d_gene: TRBD1
v_gene: TRBV5-3
CDR3nt: TGTGCCAGAAGCTTAGGCCACCGGACAGGGGGCGCAGGGACTCAGCCCCAGCATTTT
CDR3aa: CARSLGHRTGGAGTQPQHF

abundance: NA
j_gene: TRBJ2-5
d_gene: NA
v_gene: TRBV15
CDR3nt: TGTGCCACCAGCAGAGACTTGGACAGACACCAAGAGACCCAGTACTTC
CDR3aa: CATSRDLDRHQETQYF

abundance: NA
j_gene: TRBJ2-6
d_gene: TRBD1
v_gene: TRBV5-1
CDR3nt: TGCGCCAGCAGCCGGACAGGGACTGCCTCTGGGGCCAACGTCCTGACTTTC
CDR3aa: CASSRTGTASGANVLTF

abundance: NA
j_gene: TRBJ2-7
d_gene: TRBD1
v_gene: TRBV7-2
CDR3nt: TGTGCCAGCAGCTTGGTCACAGGGGGAATCTACGAGCAGTACTTC
CDR3aa: CASSLVTGGIYEQYF

abundance: NA
j_gene: TRBJ1-1
d_gene: NA
v_gene: TRBV4-1
CDR3nt: TGCGCCAGCAGCCCTTGGTCGGGAAACGTTGAAGCTTTCTTT
CDR3aa: CASSPWSGNVEAFF

abundance: NA
j_gene: TRBJ2-3
d_gene: TRBD2
v_gene: TRBV5-5
CDR3nt: TGTGCCAGCAGCTTGGGCGGGGGGGCAACAGATACGCAGTATTTT
CDR3aa: CASSLGGGATDTQYF

abundance: NA
j_gene: TRBJ2-5
d_gene: NA
v_gene: TRBV2
CDR3nt: TGTGCCAGCAGAGTAGAAGTACTAGCCAACTTC
CDR3aa: CASRVEVLANF

abundance: NA
j_gene: TRBJ2-1
d_gene: TRBD2
v_gene: TRBV5-4
CDR3nt: TGTGCCAGCAGGCTAGCGGGAGGGCCTCGGGATGAGCAGTTCTTC
CDR3aa: CASRLAGGPRDEQFF

abundance: NA
j_gene: TRBJ1-2
d_gene: TRBD1
v_gene: TRBV7-6
CDR3nt: TGTGCCAGCAGCTTCCTGACAGGGTTATATGGCTACACCTTC
CDR3aa: CASSFLTGLYGYTF

abundance: NA
j_gene: TRBJ2-7
d_gene: NA
v_gene: TRBV5-6
CDR3nt: TGTGCCAGCAGCCAGACTTCCTACGAGCAGTACTTC
CDR3aa: CASSQTSYEQYF

abundance: NA
j_gene: TRBJ1-5
d_gene: TRBD1
v_gene: TRBV19
CDR3nt: TGTGCCAGTAGTATAGCCGGACAGGGTGGCAATCAGCCCCAGCATTTT
CDR3aa: CASSIAGQGGNQPQHF

abundance: NA
j_gene: TRBJ1-5
d_gene: NA
v_gene: TRBV2
CDR3nt: TGTGCCAGCAGTGAGGGAGAATACAATCAGCCCCAGCATTTT
CDR3aa: CASSEGEYNQPQHF

abundance: few
j_gene: TRBJ1-2
d_gene: NA
v_gene: TRBV7-9
CDR3nt: TGTGCCAGCAGCTATGATAGCTATGGCTACACCTTC
CDR3aa: CASSYDSYGYTF

abundance: NA
j_gene: TRBJ2-6
d_gene: NA
v_gene: TRBV5-4
CDR3nt: TGTGCCAGCAGGCTAAGTCAGGGTTTCTCTGGGGCCAACGTCCTGACTTTC
CDR3aa: CASRLSQGFSGANVLTF

abundance: NA
j_gene: TRBJ1-1
d_gene: NA
v_gene: TRBV15
CDR3nt: TGTGCCACCAGCAGGGATAAGTACAGGGTTACGAACACTGAAGCTTTCTTT
CDR3aa: CATSRDKYRVTNTEAFF